The sequence of this T cell receptor beta chain was determined in a study of blood T cell repertoires in COVID-19. Study information: Samples came from the United States, Italy and Spain, spanning acute and convalescent COVID-19. PBMCs, B-cell-depleted T cells, or T cells provided the cDNA or gDNA that made up the material.

In the study's own analysis: Amplification of reference gene primers provided the estimated nucleated cell counts. TCRdb's table, derived via immunoSEQ multiplex PCR, lists solely in-frame clones and lacks some. The DNA gave D and trimming, while V, J and clone size come from that table. Of more than 95,000 clones in the sample, around 82% were seen once. V was cut by 3 bases and J by 3 bases, with 8 bases left in between. In germline, CDR1 is SNHLY, CDR2 FYNNEI. This CDR3 has 14 residues. This TCR came from a man between 60 and 75 years old with acute or convalescent COVID-19. Sequencing used peripheral blood. The J gene is TRBJ1-4, the V gene TRBV2; no clear D gene. The CDR3 DNA sequence: TGTGCCAGCAGTGAGGCGGAATCTAATGAAAAACTGTTTTTT. Amino acids: CASSEAESNEKLFF.